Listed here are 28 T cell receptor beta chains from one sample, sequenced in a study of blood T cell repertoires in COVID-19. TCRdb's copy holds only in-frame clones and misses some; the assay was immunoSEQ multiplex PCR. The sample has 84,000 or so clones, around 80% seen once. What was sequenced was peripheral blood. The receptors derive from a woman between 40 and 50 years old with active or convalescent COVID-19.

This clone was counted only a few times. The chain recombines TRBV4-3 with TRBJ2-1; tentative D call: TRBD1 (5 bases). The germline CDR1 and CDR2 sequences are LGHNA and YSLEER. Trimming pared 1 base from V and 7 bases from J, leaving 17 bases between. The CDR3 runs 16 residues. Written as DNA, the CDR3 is TGCGCCAGCAGCCAAGCACCAAAGGGGATGCGGAATGAGCAGTTCTTC. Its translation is CASSQAPKGMRNEQFF.

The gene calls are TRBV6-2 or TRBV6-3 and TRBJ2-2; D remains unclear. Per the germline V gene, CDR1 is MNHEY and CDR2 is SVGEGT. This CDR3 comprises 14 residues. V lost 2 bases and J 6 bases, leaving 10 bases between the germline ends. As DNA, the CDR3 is TGTGCCAGCAGTTACGGTCTAGGATCCGGGGAGCTGTTTTTT. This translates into CASSYGLGSGELFF.

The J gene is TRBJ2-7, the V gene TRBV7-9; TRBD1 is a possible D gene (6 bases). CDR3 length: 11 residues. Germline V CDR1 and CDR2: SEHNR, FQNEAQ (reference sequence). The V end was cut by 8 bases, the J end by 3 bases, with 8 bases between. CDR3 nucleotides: TGTGCCAGCCAACAGGGCTACGAGCAGTACTTC. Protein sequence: CASQQGYEQYF. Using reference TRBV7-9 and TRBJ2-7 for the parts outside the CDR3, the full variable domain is DTGVSQNPRHKITKRGQNVTFRCDPISEHNRLYWYRQTLGQGPEFLTYFQNEAQLEKSRLLSDRFSAERPKGSFSTLEIQRTEQGDSAMYLCASQQGYEQYFGPGTRLTVT.

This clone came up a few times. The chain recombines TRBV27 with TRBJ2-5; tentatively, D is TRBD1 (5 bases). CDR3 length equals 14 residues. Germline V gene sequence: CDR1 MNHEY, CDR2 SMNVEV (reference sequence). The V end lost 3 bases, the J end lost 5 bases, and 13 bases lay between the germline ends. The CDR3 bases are TGTGCCAGCAGTTTTCGGCAGGGTGGGGAGACCCAGTACTTC. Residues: CASSFRQGGETQYF.

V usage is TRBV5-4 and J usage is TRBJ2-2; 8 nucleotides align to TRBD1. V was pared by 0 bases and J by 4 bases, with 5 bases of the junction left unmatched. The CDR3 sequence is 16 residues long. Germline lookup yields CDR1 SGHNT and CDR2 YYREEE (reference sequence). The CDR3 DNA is TGTGCCAGCAGCTTGGGATTAACAGGGGGCACCGGGGAGCTGTTTTTT. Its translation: CASSLGLTGGTGELFF.

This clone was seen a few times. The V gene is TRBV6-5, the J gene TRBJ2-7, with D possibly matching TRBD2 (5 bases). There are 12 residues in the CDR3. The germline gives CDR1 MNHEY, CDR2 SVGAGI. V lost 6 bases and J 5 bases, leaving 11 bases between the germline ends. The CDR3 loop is CASREGSHEQYF. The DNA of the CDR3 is TGTGCCAGCAGAGAGGGTTCCCACGAGCAGTACTTC.

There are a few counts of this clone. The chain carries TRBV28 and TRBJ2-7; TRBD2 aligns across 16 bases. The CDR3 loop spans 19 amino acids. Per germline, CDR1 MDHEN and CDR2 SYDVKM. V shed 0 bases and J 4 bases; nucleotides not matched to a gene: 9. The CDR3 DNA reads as TGTGCCAGCAGTTTATGGCCCGGGACTAGCGGGAGGGCCTTATACGAGCAGTACTTC. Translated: CASSLWPGTSGRALYEQYF.

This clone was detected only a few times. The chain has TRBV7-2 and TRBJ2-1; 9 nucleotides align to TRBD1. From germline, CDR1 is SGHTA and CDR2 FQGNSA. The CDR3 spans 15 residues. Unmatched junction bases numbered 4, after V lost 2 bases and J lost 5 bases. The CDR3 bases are TGTGCCAGCAGCTTATCCGGGACAGGGAACAATGAGCAGTTCTTC. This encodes CASSLSGTGNNEQFF.

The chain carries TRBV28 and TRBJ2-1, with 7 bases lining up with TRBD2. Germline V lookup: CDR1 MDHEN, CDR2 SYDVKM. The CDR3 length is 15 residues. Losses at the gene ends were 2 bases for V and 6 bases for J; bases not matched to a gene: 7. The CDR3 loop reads CASSLLRLAVNEQFF. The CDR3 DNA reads TGTGCCAGCAGTTTACTCAGGCTAGCGGTCAATGAGCAGTTCTTC.

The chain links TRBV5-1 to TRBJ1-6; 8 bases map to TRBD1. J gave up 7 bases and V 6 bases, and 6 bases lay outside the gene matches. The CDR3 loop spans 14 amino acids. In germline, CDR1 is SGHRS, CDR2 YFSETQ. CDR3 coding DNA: TGCGCCAGCACCCAGGGGGCTGGGAATTCACCCCTCCACTTT. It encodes CASTQGAGNSPLHF.

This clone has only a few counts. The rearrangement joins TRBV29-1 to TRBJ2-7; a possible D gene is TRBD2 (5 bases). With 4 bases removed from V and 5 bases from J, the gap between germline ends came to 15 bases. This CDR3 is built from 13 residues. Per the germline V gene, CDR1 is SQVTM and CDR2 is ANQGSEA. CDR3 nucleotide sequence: TGCAGCGTTGGGGCCCTCACTAGTAACGAGCAGTACTTC. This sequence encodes CSVGALTSNEQYF.

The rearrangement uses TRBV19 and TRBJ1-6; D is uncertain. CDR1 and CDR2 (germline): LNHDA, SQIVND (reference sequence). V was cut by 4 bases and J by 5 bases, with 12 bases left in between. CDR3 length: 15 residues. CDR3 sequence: CASSKTQENNSPLHF. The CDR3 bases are TGTGCCAGTAGTAAAACGCAGGAAAATAATTCACCCCTCCACTTT.

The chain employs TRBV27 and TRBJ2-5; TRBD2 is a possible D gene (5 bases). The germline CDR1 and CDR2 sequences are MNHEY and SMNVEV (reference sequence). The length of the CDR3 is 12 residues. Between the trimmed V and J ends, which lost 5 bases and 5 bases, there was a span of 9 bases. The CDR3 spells CASSGLGETQYF. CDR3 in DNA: TGTGCCAGCAGTGGACTCGGGGAGACCCAGTACTTC.

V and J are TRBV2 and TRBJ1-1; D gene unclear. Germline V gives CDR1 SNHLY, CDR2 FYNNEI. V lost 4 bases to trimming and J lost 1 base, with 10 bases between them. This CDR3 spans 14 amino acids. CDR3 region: CASSVLSGNTEAFF. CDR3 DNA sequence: TGTGCCAGCAGTGTTCTGTCGGGGAACACTGAAGCTTTCTTT.

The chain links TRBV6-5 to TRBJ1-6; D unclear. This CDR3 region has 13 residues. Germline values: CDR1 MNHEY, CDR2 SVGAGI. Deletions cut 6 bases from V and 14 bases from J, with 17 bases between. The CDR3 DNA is TGTGCCAGCAGGGCCCTTCGGGTTGAGACCCTCCACTTT. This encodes CASRALRVETLHF.

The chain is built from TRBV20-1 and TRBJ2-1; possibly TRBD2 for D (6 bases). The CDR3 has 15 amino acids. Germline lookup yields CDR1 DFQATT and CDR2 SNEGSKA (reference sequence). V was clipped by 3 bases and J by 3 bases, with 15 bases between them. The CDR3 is CSASTGRENYNEQFF. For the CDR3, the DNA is TGCAGTGCTAGTACGGGCCGGGAGAACTACAATGAGCAGTTCTTC.

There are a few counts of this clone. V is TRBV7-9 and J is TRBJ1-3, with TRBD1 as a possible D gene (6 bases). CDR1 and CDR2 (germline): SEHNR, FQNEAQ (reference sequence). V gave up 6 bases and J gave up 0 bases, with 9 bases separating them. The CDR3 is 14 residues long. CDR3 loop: CASRRTASGNTIYF. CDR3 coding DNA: TGTGCCAGCAGGAGGACAGCCTCTGGAAACACCATATATTTT.

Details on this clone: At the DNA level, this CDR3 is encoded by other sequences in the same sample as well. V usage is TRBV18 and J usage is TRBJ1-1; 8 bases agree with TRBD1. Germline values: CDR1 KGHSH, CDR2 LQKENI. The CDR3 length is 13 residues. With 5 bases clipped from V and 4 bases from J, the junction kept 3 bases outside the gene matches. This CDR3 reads CASSTDRGTEAFF. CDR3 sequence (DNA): TGTGCCAGCTCAACAGACAGGGGCACTGAAGCTTTCTTT.

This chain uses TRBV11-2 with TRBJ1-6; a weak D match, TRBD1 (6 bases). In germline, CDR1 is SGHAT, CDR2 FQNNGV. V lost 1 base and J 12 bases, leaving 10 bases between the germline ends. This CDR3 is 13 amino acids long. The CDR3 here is CASSLGTAVPLHF. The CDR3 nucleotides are TGTGCCAGCAGCTTAGGGACAGCGGTACCCCTCCACTTT.

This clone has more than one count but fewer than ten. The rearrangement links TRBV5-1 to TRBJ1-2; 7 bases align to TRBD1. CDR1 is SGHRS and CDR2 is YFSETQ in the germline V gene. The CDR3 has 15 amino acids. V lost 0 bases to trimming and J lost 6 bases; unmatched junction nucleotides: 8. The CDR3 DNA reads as TGCGCCAGCAGCTTGGGACAGGGAGAAGGGGATGGCTACACCTTC. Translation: CASSLGQGEGDGYTF.

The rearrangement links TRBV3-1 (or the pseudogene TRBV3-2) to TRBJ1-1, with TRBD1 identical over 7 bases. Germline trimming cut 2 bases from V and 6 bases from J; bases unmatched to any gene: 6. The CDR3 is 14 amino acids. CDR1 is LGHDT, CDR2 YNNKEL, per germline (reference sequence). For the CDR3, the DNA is TGTGCCAGCAGCCAATTGGACAGGACGGCTGAAGCTTTCTTT. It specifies CASSQLDRTAEAFF.

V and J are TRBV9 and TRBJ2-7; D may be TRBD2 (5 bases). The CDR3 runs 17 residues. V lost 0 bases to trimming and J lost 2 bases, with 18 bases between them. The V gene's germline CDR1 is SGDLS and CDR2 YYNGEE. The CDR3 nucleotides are TGTGCCAGCAGCGTAGTCCGAGGGCCGGGCCCAACCTACGAGCAGTACTTC. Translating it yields CASSVVRGPGPTYEQYF. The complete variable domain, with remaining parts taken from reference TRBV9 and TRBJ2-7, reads DSGVTQTPKHLITATGQRVTLRCSPRSGDLSVYWYQQSLDQGLQFLIQYYNGEERAKGNILERFSAQQFPDLHSELNLSSLELGDSALYFCASSVVRGPGPTYEQYFGPGTRLTVT.

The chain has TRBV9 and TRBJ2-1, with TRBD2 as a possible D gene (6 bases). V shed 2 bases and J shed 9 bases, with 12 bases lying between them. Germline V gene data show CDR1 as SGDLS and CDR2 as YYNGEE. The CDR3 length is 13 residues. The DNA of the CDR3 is TGTGCCAGCAGCGTGGAGGGATTGGGTGAGCAGTTCTTC. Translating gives CASSVEGLGEQFF.

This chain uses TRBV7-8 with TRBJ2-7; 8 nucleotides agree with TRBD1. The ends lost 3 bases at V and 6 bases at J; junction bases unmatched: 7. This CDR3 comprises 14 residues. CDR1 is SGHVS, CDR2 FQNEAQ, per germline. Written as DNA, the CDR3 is TGTGCCAGCAGCTTGGGACAGGTGACGTCCGAGCAGTACTTC. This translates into CASSLGQVTSEQYF. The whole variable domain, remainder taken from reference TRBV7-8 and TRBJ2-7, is GAGVSQSPRYKVAKRGQDVALRCDPISGHVSLFWYQQALGQGPEFLTYFQNEAQLDKSGLPSDRFFAERPEGSVSTLKIQRTQQEDSAVYLCASSLGQVTSEQYFGPGTRLTVT.

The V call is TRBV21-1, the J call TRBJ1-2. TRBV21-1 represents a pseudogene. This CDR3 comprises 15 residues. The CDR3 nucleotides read TGTGCCAGCAGGGGAGGGGGACGGAACCACTATGGCTACACCTTC. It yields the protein CASRGGGRNHYGYTF.

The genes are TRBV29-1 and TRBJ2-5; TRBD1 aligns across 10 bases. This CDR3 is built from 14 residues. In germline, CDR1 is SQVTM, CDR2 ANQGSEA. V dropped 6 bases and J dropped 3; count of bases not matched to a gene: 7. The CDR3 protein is CSVAFGTGEETQYF. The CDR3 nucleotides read TGCAGCGTGGCCTTCGGGACAGGGGAAGAGACCCAGTACTTC.

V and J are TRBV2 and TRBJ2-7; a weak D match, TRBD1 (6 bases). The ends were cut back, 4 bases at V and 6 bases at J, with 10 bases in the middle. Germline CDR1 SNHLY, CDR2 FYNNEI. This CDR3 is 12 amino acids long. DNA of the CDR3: TGTGCCAGCAGTGGCCGGGACACCGAGCAGTACTTC. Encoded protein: CASSGRDTEQYF.

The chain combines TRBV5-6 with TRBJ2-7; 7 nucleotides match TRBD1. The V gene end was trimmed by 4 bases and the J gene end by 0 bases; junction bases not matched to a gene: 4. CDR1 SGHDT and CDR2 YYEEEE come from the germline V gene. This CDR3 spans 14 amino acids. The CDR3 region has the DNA TGTGCCAGCAGCCGACAGGGCTCCTCCTACGAGCAGTACTTC. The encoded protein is CASSRQGSSYEQYF.